The TCR beta chain under discussion was sequenced for a study of blood T cell repertoires in COVID-19. Whole-study context: T cells, B-cell-depleted T cells, or PBMCs supplied cDNA or gDNA.

In the authors' methods: Reference gene primer amplification yielded estimated nucleated cell counts. The method was immunoSEQ multiplex PCR; TCRdb's version includes in-frame clones alone and lacks a portion of them. V, J and clone size derive from that table, while D and trimming were established from the DNA sequence. The sample shows over 100,000 clones, about four fifths of them seen only once. This CDR3 spans 15 amino acids. The germline CDR1 and CDR2 sequences are DFQATT and SNEGSKA (reference sequence). The ends lost 3 bases at V and 6 bases at J; junction bases unmatched: 9. This receptor was identified in a man aged 55-75 years with acute or convalescent COVID-19. This rearrangement joins TRBV20-1 to TRBJ2-3, with TRBD2 matching 10 bases. Sequencing used peripheral blood. CDR3 sequence (DNA): TGCAGTGCTAGTTTACTAGCGGGGAAACGGGATACGCAGTATTTT. It is translated as CSASLLAGKRDTQYF.